This TCR beta chain is drawn from a study of identical twins. Each donor was a healthy Caucasian. Addition of a universal primer site occurred through template switching, and cDNA carried unique molecular identifiers. TCRdb re-called the 5' RACE reads through MiXCR, storing one row per CDR3 protein. Of fewer than 650,000 distinct CDR3 sequences listed, roughly 9.9% are singletons. In its sample, this clonotype was seen a few times. The same sample was also studied in work on yellow fever vaccine responses in identical twins.

The specimen was PBMCs. The receptor's source is a woman aged 18-30 years in good health.

CDR3 bases: TGCGCCAGCAGTGAGGGGCCCCGGGGTAGCGGGCTCTACGAGCAGTACTTC. Translated, it gives CASSEGPRGSGLYEQYF. This sequence joins TRBV10-1 and TRBJ2-7, with 7 positions matching TRBD2. CDR1 is WNHNN and CDR2 is SYGVQD in the germline V gene (reference sequence). This CDR3 has 17 residues. The J segment lost 3 bases and the V segment lost 2 bases, leaving 13 bases of the junction unmatched.